This passage covers 11 T cell receptor beta chains from one sample sequenced in a study of blood T cell repertoires in COVID-19. Method: immunoSEQ multiplex PCR; TCRdb's copy keeps in-frame clones and lacks some. The table lists some 75,000 clones, approximately 90% of them singletons, with 0.55% to 0.75% in the top ten. What was sequenced was peripheral blood. The receptors shown here come from a man aged 55-75 years with acute or convalescent COVID-19.

This clone was counted only a few times. The rearrangement uses TRBV5-1 and TRBJ2-7; 8 nucleotides match TRBD1. There are 13 residues in the CDR3. CDR1 is SGHRS and CDR2 is YFSETQ in the germline V gene. V was pared by 4 bases and J by 3 bases, with 3 bases of the junction left unmatched. The CDR3 nucleotides read TGCGCCAGCAGCCGGACAGGGCTCTACGAGCAGTACTTC. Its protein product is CASSRTGLYEQYF.

The chain is built from TRBV5-6 and TRBJ2-4; weak D call: TRBD2 (6 bases). Trimming removed 2 bases from V and 6 bases from J, with 15 bases in between. This CDR3 has 15 residues. Germline V gives CDR1 SGHDT, CDR2 YYEEEE. CDR3 nucleotide sequence: TGTGCCAGCAGCTTCATGACGGGAGTAGGAAACATTCAGTACTTC. It translates to CASSFMTGVGNIQYF.

The chain combines TRBV3-1 (or the pseudogene TRBV3-2) with TRBJ2-3; tentatively, D is TRBD2 (6 bases). With 0 bases removed from V and 6 bases from J, the gap between germline ends came to 7 bases. This CDR3 comprises 13 residues. From germline, CDR1 is LGHDT and CDR2 YNNKEL (reference sequence). The CDR3 is CASSQELADTQYF. The CDR3 region has the DNA TGTGCCAGCAGCCAAGAACTAGCCGATACGCAGTATTTT.

J is TRBJ2-2 and V is TRBV11-1; 7 bases map to TRBD1. The CDR3 contains 15 residues. The junction had 6 bases not matched to a gene; V was cut back by 4 bases and J by 4 bases. The germline CDR1 and CDR2 sequences are SGHAT and FQDESV (reference sequence). CDR3 DNA sequence: TGTGCCAGCAGCTCCAGGGGGATTGGCACCGGGGAGCTGTTTTTT. Its translation is CASSSRGIGTGELFF.

The CDR3 DNA sequence: TGTGCCAGTAGCCGCGGACTAGCGGGGGGCCAAGGTCCTTACAATGAGCAGTTCTTC. Translation gives CASSRGLAGGQGPYNEQFF. The chain employs TRBV19 and TRBJ2-1, with 14 bases that match TRBD2. Germline CDR1 reads LNHDA; CDR2 reads SQIVND (reference sequence). The V gene end was trimmed by 6 bases and the J gene end by 4 bases; junction bases not matched to a gene: 14. The CDR3 runs to 19 residues.

The V and J genes are TRBV5-1 and TRBJ2-1, with 14 bases lining up with TRBD2. This CDR3 has 16 residues. Trimming at V came to 4 bases and at J to 6 bases, leaving 6 bases not matched to a gene. Germline CDR1 SGHRS, CDR2 YFSETQ. The CDR3 DNA is TGCGCCAGCAGCCGTCGCGGGACTAGCGGGAGCAATGAGCAGTTCTTC. This translates into CASSRRGTSGSNEQFF.

The rearrangement uses TRBV19 and TRBJ2-7, with TRBD2 matching 15 bases. From germline, CDR1 is LNHDA and CDR2 SQIVND (reference sequence). This CDR3 is built from 17 residues. V was pared by 4 bases and J by 0 bases, with 4 bases of the junction left unmatched. CDR3 protein: CASSKPGLAGGSYEQYF. Written as DNA, the CDR3 is TGTGCCAGTAGTAAGCCGGGACTAGCGGGAGGCTCCTACGAGCAGTACTTC.

The chain recombines TRBV6-5 with TRBJ2-5, with D possibly TRBD1 on 5 matching bases. The germline gives CDR1 MNHEY, CDR2 SVGAGI. V was pared by 2 bases and J by 5 bases, with 18 bases between. The CDR3 has 16 residues. The CDR3 loop reads CASSYKGIRSEETQYF. CDR3 in DNA: TGTGCCAGCAGTTACAAGGGGATCCGTTCCGAGGAGACCCAGTACTTC.

The rearrangement uses TRBV27 and TRBJ1-4; perhaps TRBD1 as D (6 bases). Trimming removed 4 bases from V and 4 bases from J, with 13 bases in between. Looked up from germline, CDR1 is MNHEY and CDR2 is SMNVEV (reference sequence). This CDR3 has 15 residues. CDR3 protein: CASSSSTGVNEKLFF. The CDR3 DNA sequence: TGTGCCAGCAGTTCATCGACAGGTGTTAATGAAAAACTGTTTTTT.

The CDR3, as DNA: TGTGCCAGCAGCAAAGGACAGGGGACAGATACGCAGTATTTT. It specifies CASSKGQGTDTQYF. The chain employs TRBV9 and TRBJ2-3; the match to TRBD1 covers 9 bases. The CDR3 has 14 residues. V lost 4 bases, J lost 3 bases, and 3 bases stayed unmatched. CDR1 is SGDLS, CDR2 YYNGEE, per germline.

V is TRBV30 and J is TRBJ2-3, with 7 bases matching TRBD2. This CDR3 is built from 16 residues. Germline assignment: CDR1 GTSNPN and CDR2 SVGIG (reference sequence). Trimming at V came to 0 bases and at J to 4 bases, leaving 10 bases not matched to a gene. The DNA of the CDR3 is TGTGCCTGGAGTGTACGAGGAGCGGGAACCCCAGATACGCAGTATTTT. Its protein is CAWSVRGAGTPDTQYF.